This is a list of T cell receptor beta chains from one sample in a study of blood T cell repertoires in COVID-19. Assay used: immunoSEQ multiplex PCR; TCRdb lists only in-frame clones, some missing. The table includes about 64,000 clones, around 80% detected once. Sequencing input: peripheral blood. Receptor source: a woman aged 55 to 70 with acute or convalescent COVID-19. Both conserved end residues are part of each CDR3. The D gene is left open where the match is weak.

j_gene,d_gene,v_gene,CDR3nt,CDR3aa
TRBJ1-3,.,TRBV6-1,TGTGCCAGCAGTGAAGCGGCAGGGGCGGGAAACACCATATATTTT,CASSEAAGAGNTIYF
TRBJ2-7,TRBD1,TRBV5-1,TGCGCCAGCAGCGATCCGGGACAGGTCTTCTACGAGCAGTACTTC,CASSDPGQVFYEQYF
TRBJ1-1,TRBD1,TRBV3-1/TRBV3-2,TGTGCCAGCAGCCAAAGACAGGGGGCTGAAGCTTTCTTT,CASSQRQGAEAFF
TRBJ1-5,TRBD1,TRBV6-1,TGTGCCAGCAGTGAAGCTCCGGCAGGGGGAATCAATCAGCCCCAGCATTTT,CASSEAPAGGINQPQHF
TRBJ1-5,.,TRBV11-2,TGTGCCAGCAGCTTAGAGTCAGGGCAGCCCCAGCATTTT,CASSLESGQPQHF
TRBJ2-7,TRBD1,TRBV10-3,TGTGCCATCACCCCGGGACAGGGGGCTTACGAGCAGTACTTC,CAITPGQGAYEQYF
TRBJ2-7,TRBD1,TRBV20-1,TGCAGTCCGACTACAGGGGACGAGCAGTACTTC,CSPTTGDEQYF
TRBJ1-4,TRBD1,TRBV6-1,TGTGCCAGCAGTGAAGTGGTCAGGGGGGCAGGTAATGAAAAACTGTTTTTT,CASSEVVRGAGNEKLFF
TRBJ2-1,.,TRBV5-1,TGCGCCAGCAGGGAGGGGTCCAAATACAATGAGCAGTTCTTC,CASREGSKYNEQFF
TRBJ1-4,.,TRBV6-1,TGTGCCAGCAGTGTGTCCAGGGTAGTAAGGGCTAATGAAAAACTGTTTTTT,CASSVSRVVRANEKLFF
TRBJ1-2,TRBD1,TRBV13,TGTGCCAGCAGCAGAGGACAGGGGAATCTTGGCTACACCTTC,CASSRGQGNLGYTF
TRBJ1-4,TRBD1,TRBV5-8,TGTGCCAGCACCAAACAGGGGGCACGTGAAAAACTGTTTTTT,CASTKQGAREKLFF
TRBJ1-3,.,TRBV19,TGTGCCAGTAGTTCGTCGACACGGGGAAACACCATATATTTT,CASSSSTRGNTIYF
TRBJ2-2,TRBD2,TRBV5-1,TGCGCCAGCAGCCCTAGCGGCACCGGGGAGCTGTTTTTT,CASSPSGTGELFF
TRBJ2-3,TRBD1,TRBV7-8,TGTGCCAGCAGCTTAGGAGGGGGCCCAGATACGCAGTATTTT,CASSLGGGPDTQYF
TRBJ2-7,.,TRBV2,TGTGCCACCACAGGGTTAGATTCCTACGAGCAGTACTTC,CATTGLDSYEQYF